This entry describes one TCR beta chain. Antigen: not known. These data originate in a study of T cell responses to AZD1222 COVID-19 vaccine. Study details: Pooling covered second doses at about 4 or about 12 weeks. Findings of the study overall: Repertoire samples came only from after the peak T cell response. Most donors were white British and more were female, and clonal diversity was possibly underestimated. Spike-wide coverage was observed for vaccine-associated CD4 TCRs, with dominant responses at 160-218 and 743-854.

TCRdb's copy holds only in-frame clones and misses some; the assay was immunoSEQ multiplex PCR. In the table there are approximately 130,000 clones, 90% to 95% of which are singletons. The CDR3 has 14 residues. The V and J ends lost 4 bases and 9 bases respectively, with 19 bases between them. Looked up from germline, CDR1 is SGHAT and CDR2 is FQNNGV. The origin of this receptor is an adult in good health. The sequencing used peripheral blood, collected on day 0 of AZD1222 vaccination. The chain links TRBV11-2 to TRBJ2-7; either TRBD1 or TRBD2 may fit D (5 bases each). CDR3 in DNA: TGTGCCAGCAGCTCAGCCGGGACCCTAATCGGGCAGTACTTC. Encoded protein: CASSSAGTLIGQYF. The variable domain in full, with the rest retrieved from reference TRBV11-2 and TRBJ2-7, is EAGVAQSPRYKIIEKRQSVAFWCNPISGHATLYWYQQILGQGPKLLIQFQNNGVVDDSQLPKDRFSAERLKGVDSTLKIQPAKLEDSAVYLCASSSAGTLIGQYFGPGTRLTVT.